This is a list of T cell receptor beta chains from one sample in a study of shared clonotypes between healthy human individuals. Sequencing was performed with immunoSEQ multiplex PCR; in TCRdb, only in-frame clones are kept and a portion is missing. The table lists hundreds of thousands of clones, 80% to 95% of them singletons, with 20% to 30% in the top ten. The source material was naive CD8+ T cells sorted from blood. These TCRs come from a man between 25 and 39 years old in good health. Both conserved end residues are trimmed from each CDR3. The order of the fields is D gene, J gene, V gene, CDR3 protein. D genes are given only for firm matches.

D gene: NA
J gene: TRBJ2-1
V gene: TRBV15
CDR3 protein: ATSRDDGGSYNEQF

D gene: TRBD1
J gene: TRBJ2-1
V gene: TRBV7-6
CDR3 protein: ASSADRFNEQF

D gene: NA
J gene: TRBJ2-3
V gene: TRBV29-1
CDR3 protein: SAGSLADTQY

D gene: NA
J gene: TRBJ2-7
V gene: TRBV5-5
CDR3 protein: ASSLSGSGLWEQY

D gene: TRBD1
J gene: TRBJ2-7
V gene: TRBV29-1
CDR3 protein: SVEVWTGQGSYEQY

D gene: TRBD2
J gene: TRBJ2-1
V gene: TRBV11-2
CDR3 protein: ASSLEGLAGASEF

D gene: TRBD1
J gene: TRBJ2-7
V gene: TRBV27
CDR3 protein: ASRGQDPYEQY

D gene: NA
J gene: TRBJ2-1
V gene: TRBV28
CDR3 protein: ASTLGYNEQF

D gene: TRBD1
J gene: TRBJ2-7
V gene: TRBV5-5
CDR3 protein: ASSWRQGPAYEQY

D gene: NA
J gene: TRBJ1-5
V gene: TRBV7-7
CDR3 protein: ASSLFRYRGANQPQH

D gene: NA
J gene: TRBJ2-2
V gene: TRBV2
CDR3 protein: ASSAHGELF

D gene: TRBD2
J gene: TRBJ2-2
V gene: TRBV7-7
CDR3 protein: ASSLSAGVVNTGELF

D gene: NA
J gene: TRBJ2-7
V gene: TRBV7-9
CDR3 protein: ASSYGDEQY

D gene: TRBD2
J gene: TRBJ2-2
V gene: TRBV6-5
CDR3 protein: ASRGGYTGELF

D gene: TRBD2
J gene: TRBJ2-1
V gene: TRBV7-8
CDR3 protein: ASSTPGLAGANEQF

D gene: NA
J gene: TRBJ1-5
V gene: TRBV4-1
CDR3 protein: ASSQGYMDQPQH

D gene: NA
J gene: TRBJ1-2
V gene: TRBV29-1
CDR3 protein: SVGSATPLYGYT

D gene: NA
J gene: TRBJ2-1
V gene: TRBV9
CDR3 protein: ASSVVEGYNEQF

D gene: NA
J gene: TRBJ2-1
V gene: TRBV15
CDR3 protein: ATSRESGSYNEQF

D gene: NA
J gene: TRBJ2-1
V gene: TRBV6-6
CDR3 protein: ASSYSIRTAHNEQF

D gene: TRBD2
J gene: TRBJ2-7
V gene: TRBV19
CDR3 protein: ASSPGLANSYEQY

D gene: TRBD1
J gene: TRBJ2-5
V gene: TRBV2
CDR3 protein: ASSVTGLETQY

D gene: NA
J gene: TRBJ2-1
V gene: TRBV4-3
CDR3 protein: ASSQVGNEQF

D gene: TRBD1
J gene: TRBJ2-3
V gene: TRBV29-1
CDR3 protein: SVEVRVGQGISDTQY

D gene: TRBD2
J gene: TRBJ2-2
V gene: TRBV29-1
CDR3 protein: SVEGGTSGRAEDGELF

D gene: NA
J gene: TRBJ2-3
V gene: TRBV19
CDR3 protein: ASKFQATQY

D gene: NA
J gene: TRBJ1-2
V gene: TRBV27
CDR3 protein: ASSLYTGPGYGYT

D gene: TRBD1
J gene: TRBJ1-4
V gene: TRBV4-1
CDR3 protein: ASSPVPGQGEKLF

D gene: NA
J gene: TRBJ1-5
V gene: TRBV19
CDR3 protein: ASSPLYQPQH

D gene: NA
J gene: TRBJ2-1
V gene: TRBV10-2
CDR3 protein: ATTGFDNEQF

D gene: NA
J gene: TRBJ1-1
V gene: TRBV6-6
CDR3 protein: ASSSGNTEAF